The 21 T cell receptor beta chains below all came from one sample that was sequenced in a study of blood T cells in healthy people across ages. Together with a sample-barcoded 5' primer, a J-beta primer mix was included in a second PCR lasting roughly 6 to 12 cycles. One entry per CDR3 protein, called by TCRdb with MiXCR from the 5' RACE reads. The profile covers about a million distinct CDR3 sequences, with just over 50% appearing a single time and about a fifth taken by the ten largest. Source material: blood. The receptors here all came from a woman aged 55-75 years in good health.

In this sample, this clonotype turned up a few times. This rearrangement joins TRBV3-1 to TRBJ2-7, with no clear D. V shed 0 bases and J shed 4 bases, with 13 bases lying between them. This CDR3 is built from 15 residues. The V gene's germline CDR1 is LGHDT and CDR2 YNNKEL (reference sequence). Here the CDR3 DNA reads TGTGCCAGCAGCCAAGACCCCCAAACAATTTACGAGCAGTACTTC. Protein: CASSQDPQTIYEQYF.

This chain links TRBV6-2 or TRBV6-3 with TRBJ2-1, with D tentatively TRBD1 (5 bases). The CDR3 has 18 amino acids. V gave up 7 bases and J gave up 0 bases, with 22 bases separating them. Germline V gene data show CDR1 as MNHEY and CDR2 as SVGEGT. The CDR3 loop reads CASTSTLTATFSYNEQFF. In DNA form, the CDR3 reads TGTGCCAGCACCAGTACCCTGACAGCGACCTTCTCCTACAATGAGCAGTTCTTC.

This clonotype has a count of ten or more. CDR3 sequence: CSGRRGGSNTEAFF. CDR3 nucleotides: TGCAGCGGCCGCCGAGGGGGATCGAACACTGAAGCTTTCTTT. This chain links TRBV29-1 with TRBJ1-1; TRBD1 might be the D (6 bases). The CDR3 sequence is 14 residues long. The germline CDR1 and CDR2 sequences are SQVTM and ANQGSEA. Trimming cost V 7 bases and J 1 base, with 16 bases left between them.

This chain joins TRBV6-1 and TRBJ2-5; maybe TRBD1 (5 bases). The end of the DNA aligns better with TRBJ2-7, so the J call may be wrong. The CDR3 is made up of 13 amino acids. Per the germline V gene, CDR1 is MNHNS and CDR2 is SASEGT. CDR3 region: CASSRGIFREQYF. CDR3 DNA sequence: TGTGCCAGCAGTAGGGGTATTTTCCGCGAGCAGTACTTC.

This clonotype was recorded at least ten times. The chain has TRBV7-2 and TRBJ2-3, with D tentatively TRBD2 (6 bases). The V end lost 5 bases, the J end lost 3 bases, and 18 bases lay between the germline ends. The germline V gene has CDR1 SGHTA and CDR2 FQGNSA. The CDR3 loop spans 16 amino acids. The CDR3 loop is CASSPTYGSRTDTQYF. In DNA, the CDR3 is TGTGCCAGCAGCCCCACCTACGGGAGTCGGACAGATACGCAGTATTTT.

This clonotype was counted a few times. The chain couples TRBV10-3 to TRBJ2-7, with 13 nucleotides matching TRBD2. The CDR3 is made up of 16 amino acids. After removal of 6 bases from V and 3 bases from J, the junction contained 8 bases not matched to a gene. Per the germline V gene, CDR1 is ENHRY and CDR2 is SYGVKD. The chain's CDR3 is CAIRPFGLAGDYEQYF. CDR3 bases: TGTGCCATCAGACCATTTGGACTAGCGGGAGACTACGAGCAGTACTTC.

The CDR3: CASSHSGIQETQYF. CDR3 sequence (DNA): TGCGCCAGCAGCCACTCAGGGATTCAAGAGACCCAGTACTTC. The chain recombines TRBV5-1 with TRBJ2-5, with a weak D call TRBD1 (5 bases). Germline values: CDR1 SGHRS, CDR2 YFSETQ. The CDR3 has 14 amino acids. The ends were cut back, 4 bases at V and 2 bases at J, with 12 bases in the middle.

V is TRBV20-1 and J is TRBJ2-1, with a weak D call TRBD2 (6 bases). This CDR3 is built from 16 residues. Trimming cost V 2 bases and J 0 bases, with 14 bases left between them. The germline V gene encodes CDR1 DFQATT and CDR2 SNEGSKA (reference sequence). CDR3 region: CSARSMGGSSYNEQFF. The DNA of the CDR3 is TGCAGTGCTAGATCTATGGGGGGAAGCTCCTACAATGAGCAGTTCTTC.

The chain couples TRBV10-3 to TRBJ1-2; D remains ambiguous. This CDR3 comprises 15 residues. V was cut by 9 bases and J by 2 bases, with 19 bases left in between. The germline V gene has CDR1 ENHRY and CDR2 SYGVKD. The CDR3 loop is CAISTPGGQNYGYTF. The CDR3 region has the DNA TGTGCCATTTCAACCCCCGGAGGGCAGAACTATGGCTACACCTTC.

V and J are TRBV12-3 or TRBV12-4 and TRBJ2-7, with D perhaps matching TRBD1 or TRBD2 (5 bases each). Gene TRBJ2-5 matches the end of the DNA better, so the J call may be wrong. The CDR3 is 13 amino acids. CDR3 sequence reads: CASSLGDEETQYF. CDR3 bases: TGTGCCAGCAGTTTAGGGGACGAGGAGACCCAGTACTTC.

This clonotype was observed a few times. The chain recombines TRBV28 with TRBJ1-5, with unresolved D. Trimming removed 2 bases from V and 4 bases from J, with 12 bases in between. Germline assignment: CDR1 MDHEN and CDR2 SYDVKM. The CDR3 consists of 15 residues. The CDR3 region is CASSLEGKGNQPQHF. In nucleotides, the CDR3 is TGTGCCAGCAGTTTAGAAGGTAAAGGTAATCAGCCCCAGCATTTT.

This clonotype appeared a few times. The rearrangement joins TRBV7-8 to TRBJ2-5; a weak D match, TRBD2 (5 bases). The CDR3 runs to 14 residues. The V gene's germline CDR1 is SGHVS and CDR2 FQNEAQ. Trimming left V 4 bases short and J 5 bases short, with 14 bases between. CDR3 protein: CASSSTGMGETQYF. The CDR3 DNA sequence: TGTGCCAGCAGCTCCACGGGGATGGGGGAGACCCAGTACTTC.

This chain uses TRBV5-1 with TRBJ2-1; 7 bases are a match to TRBD1. The length of the CDR3 is 14 residues. The V gene's germline CDR1 is SGHRS and CDR2 YFSETQ. Unmatched junction bases numbered 4, after V lost 3 bases and J lost 4 bases. Here the CDR3 DNA reads TGCGCCAGCAGCTCGGGACAGCTTTACAATGAGCAGTTCTTC. It codes for CASSSGQLYNEQFF.

This clonotype came up once. The chain recombines TRBV20-1 with TRBJ2-5; D remains unclear. The J call is in doubt because the DNA end fits TRBJ2-7 better. Germline V gene sequence: CDR1 DFQATT, CDR2 SNEGSKA (reference sequence). This CDR3 has 12 amino acids. CDR3 nucleotide sequence: TGCAGTGCTAAGCCCAACTGGAACGAGCAGTACTTC. Residues: CSAKPNWNEQYF.

This clonotype has only a few counts. This chain connects TRBV20-1 to TRBJ2-5; D remains unclear. V was cut by 6 bases and J by 0 bases, with 5 bases left in between. Germline V gene lookup returns CDR1 DFQATT and CDR2 SNEGSKA (reference sequence). The CDR3 length is 11 residues. The CDR3 sequence: CSAQNQETQYF. As DNA, the CDR3 is TGCAGTGCACAAAACCAAGAGACCCAGTACTTC.

This chain uses TRBV27 with TRBJ2-7, with 11 positions matching TRBD2. Germline loops: CDR1 MNHEY, CDR2 SMNVEV (reference sequence). J gave up 7 bases and V 5 bases, and 16 bases lay outside the gene matches. There are 17 residues in the CDR3. The CDR3 sequence is CASSPREGTSGYNEQYF. The CDR3 DNA reads TGTGCCAGCAGTCCAAGGGAAGGGACTAGCGGATACAATGAGCAGTACTTC.

The chain has TRBV29-1 and TRBJ1-1; 7 positions agree with TRBD1. This CDR3 contains 14 residues. J lost 3 bases, V lost 8 bases, and 12 bases had no gene match. Germline lookup yields CDR1 SQVTM and CDR2 ANQGSEA. DNA of the CDR3: TGCAGCACACGACAGGGCCCCCAAGACACTGAAGCTTTCTTT. As protein: CSTRQGPQDTEAFF.

The J gene is TRBJ1-6, the V gene TRBV25-1; D remains unclear. CDR3 length equals 12 residues. The germline V gene has CDR1 MGHDK and CDR2 SYGVNS. The V and J ends lost 2 bases and 10 bases respectively, with 6 bases between them. The CDR3 nucleotides read TGTGCCAGCAGTGAAGAAGGATCACCCCTCCACTTT. Amino acid sequence: CASSEEGSPLHF.

The rearrangement links TRBV11-2 to TRBJ2-3, with TRBD2 identical over 8 bases. Trimming took 2 bases from V and 6 from J; bases not matched to a gene: 7. This CDR3 region has 15 residues. Germline assignment: CDR1 SGHAT and CDR2 FQNNGV. The DNA of the CDR3 is TGTGCCAGCAGCTTAATGCTAGCGGGCTCCGATACGCAGTATTTT. It yields the protein CASSLMLAGSDTQYF. The entire variable domain, with the rest obtained from reference TRBV11-2 and TRBJ2-3, is as follows: EAGVAQSPRYKIIEKRQSVAFWCNPISGHATLYWYQQILGQGPKLLIQFQNNGVVDDSQLPKDRFSAERLKGVDSTLKIQPAKLEDSAVYLCASSLMLAGSDTQYFGPGTRLTVL.

The chain carries TRBV29-1 and TRBJ1-1; no definite D call. Trimming removed 0 bases from V and 11 bases from J, with 13 bases in between. Germline CDR1 reads SQVTM; CDR2 reads ANQGSEA. The CDR3 contains 12 residues. In nucleotides, the CDR3 is TGCAGCGTTGAAGACAGCGCACTAGGGGCTTTCTTT. Translating it yields CSVEDSALGAFF.

This clonotype was counted only a few times. The chain has TRBV20-1 and TRBJ2-7; 8 bases agree with TRBD2. The CDR3 has 15 amino acids. The junction had 10 bases not matched to a gene; V was cut back by 2 bases and J by 4 bases. Germline-derived CDR1 and CDR2 are DFQATT and SNEGSKA (reference sequence). CDR3 region: CSARRAGEPGYEQYF. DNA of the CDR3: TGCAGTGCTAGAAGAGCGGGAGAGCCGGGTTACGAGCAGTACTTC.